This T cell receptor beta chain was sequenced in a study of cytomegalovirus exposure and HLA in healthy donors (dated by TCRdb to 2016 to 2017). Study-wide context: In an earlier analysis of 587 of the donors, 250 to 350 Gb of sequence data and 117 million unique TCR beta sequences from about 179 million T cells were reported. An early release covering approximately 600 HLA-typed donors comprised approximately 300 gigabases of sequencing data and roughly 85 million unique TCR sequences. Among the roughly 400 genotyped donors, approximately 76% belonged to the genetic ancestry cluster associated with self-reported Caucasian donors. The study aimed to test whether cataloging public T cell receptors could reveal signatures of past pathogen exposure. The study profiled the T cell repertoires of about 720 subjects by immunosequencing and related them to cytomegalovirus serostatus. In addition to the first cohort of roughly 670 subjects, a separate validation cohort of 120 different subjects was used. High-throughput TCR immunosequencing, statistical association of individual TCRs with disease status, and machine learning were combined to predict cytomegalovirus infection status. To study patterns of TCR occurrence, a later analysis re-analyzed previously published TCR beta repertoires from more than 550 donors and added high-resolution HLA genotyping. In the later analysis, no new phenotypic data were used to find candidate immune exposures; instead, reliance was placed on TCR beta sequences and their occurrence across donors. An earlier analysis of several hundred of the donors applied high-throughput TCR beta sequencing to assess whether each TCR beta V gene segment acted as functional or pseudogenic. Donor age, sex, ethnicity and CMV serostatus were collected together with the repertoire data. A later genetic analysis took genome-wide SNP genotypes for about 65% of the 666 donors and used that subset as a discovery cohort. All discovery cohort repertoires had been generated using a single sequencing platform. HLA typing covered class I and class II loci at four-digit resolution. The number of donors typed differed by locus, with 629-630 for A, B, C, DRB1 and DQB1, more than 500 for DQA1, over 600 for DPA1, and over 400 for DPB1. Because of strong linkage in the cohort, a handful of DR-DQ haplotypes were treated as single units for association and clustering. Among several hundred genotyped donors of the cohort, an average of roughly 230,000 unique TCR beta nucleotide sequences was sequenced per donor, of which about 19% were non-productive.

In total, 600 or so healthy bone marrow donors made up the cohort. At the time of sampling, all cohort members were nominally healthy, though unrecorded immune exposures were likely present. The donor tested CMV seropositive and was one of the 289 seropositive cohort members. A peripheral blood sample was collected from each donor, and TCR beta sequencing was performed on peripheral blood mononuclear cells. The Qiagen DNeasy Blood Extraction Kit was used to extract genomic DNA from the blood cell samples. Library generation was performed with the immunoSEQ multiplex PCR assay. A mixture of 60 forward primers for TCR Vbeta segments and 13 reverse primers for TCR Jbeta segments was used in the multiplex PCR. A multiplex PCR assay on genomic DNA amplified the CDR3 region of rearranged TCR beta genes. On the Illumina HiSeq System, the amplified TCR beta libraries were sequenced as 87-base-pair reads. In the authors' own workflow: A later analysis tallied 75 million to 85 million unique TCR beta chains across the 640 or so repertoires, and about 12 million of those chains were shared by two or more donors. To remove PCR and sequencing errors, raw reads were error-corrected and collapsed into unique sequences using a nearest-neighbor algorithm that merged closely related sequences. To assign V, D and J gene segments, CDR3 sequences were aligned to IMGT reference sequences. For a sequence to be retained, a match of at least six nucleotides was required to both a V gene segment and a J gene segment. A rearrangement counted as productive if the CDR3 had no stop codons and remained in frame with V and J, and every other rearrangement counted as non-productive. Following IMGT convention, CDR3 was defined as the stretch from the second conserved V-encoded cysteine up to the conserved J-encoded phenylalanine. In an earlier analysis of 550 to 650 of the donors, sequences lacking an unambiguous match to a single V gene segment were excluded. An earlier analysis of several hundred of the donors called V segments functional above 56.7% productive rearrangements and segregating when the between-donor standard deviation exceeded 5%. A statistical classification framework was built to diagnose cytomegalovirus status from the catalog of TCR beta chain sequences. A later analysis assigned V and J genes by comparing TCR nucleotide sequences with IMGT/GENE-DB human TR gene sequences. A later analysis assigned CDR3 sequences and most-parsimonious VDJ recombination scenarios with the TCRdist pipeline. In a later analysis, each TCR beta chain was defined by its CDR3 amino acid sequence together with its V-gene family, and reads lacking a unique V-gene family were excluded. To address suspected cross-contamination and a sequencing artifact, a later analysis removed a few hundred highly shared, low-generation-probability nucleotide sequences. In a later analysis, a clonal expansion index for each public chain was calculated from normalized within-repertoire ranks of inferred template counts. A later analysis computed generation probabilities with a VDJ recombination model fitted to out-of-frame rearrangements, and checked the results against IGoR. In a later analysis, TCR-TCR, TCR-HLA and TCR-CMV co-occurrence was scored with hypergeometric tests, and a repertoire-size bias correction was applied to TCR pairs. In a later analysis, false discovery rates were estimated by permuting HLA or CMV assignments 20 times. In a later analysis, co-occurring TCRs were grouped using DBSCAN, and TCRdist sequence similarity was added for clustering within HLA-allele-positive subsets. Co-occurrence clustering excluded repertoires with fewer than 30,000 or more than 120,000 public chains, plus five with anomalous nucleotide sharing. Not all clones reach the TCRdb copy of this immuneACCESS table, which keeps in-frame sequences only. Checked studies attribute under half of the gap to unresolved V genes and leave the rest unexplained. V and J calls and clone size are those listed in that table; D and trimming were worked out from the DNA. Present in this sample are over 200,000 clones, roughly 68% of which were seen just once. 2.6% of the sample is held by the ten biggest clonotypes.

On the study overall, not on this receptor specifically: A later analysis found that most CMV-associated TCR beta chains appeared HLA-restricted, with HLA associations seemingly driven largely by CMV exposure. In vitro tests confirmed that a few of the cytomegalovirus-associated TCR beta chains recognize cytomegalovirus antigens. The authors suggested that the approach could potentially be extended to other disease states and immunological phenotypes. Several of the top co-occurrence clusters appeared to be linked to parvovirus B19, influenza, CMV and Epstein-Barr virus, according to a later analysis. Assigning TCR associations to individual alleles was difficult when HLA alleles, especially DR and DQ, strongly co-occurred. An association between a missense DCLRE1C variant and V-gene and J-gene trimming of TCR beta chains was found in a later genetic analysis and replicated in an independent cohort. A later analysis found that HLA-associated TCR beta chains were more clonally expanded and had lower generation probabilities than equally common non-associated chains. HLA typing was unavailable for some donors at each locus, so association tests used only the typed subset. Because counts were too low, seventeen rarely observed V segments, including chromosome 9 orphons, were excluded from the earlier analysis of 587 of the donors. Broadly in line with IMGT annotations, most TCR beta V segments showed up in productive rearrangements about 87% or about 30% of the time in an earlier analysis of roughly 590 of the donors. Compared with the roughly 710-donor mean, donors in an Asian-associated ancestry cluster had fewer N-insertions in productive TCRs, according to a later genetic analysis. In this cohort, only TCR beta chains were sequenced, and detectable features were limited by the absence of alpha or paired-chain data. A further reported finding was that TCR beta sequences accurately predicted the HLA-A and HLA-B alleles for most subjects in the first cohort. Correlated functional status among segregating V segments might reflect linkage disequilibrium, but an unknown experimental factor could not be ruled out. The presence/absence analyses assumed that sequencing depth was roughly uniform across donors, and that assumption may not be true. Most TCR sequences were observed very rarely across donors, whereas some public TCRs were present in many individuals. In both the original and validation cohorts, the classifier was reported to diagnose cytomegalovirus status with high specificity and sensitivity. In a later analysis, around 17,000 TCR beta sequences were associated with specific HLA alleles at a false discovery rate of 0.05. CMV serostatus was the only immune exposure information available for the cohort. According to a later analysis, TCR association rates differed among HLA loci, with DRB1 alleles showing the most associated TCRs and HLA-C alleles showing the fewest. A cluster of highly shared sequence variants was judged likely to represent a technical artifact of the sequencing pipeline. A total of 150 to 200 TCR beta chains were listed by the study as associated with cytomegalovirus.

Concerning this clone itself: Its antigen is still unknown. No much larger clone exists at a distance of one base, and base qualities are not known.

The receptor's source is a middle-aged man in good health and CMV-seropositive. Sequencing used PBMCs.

The CDR3 reads CASSLMYSPLHF. The bases read TGTGCCAGCAGCCTTATGTATTCACCCCTCCACTTT. The chain joins TRBV4-2 to TRBJ1-6, with the D segment identity uncertain. CDR1 LGHNA and CDR2 YNFKEQ were looked up in the germline V gene. From cysteine to phenylalanine, the CDR3 is 12 amino acids long. The DNA shown is the 36-base CDR3, in frame from base 1. The junction shows trimming of 4 bases on V and 8 bases on J, plus 6 bases between the germline ends.